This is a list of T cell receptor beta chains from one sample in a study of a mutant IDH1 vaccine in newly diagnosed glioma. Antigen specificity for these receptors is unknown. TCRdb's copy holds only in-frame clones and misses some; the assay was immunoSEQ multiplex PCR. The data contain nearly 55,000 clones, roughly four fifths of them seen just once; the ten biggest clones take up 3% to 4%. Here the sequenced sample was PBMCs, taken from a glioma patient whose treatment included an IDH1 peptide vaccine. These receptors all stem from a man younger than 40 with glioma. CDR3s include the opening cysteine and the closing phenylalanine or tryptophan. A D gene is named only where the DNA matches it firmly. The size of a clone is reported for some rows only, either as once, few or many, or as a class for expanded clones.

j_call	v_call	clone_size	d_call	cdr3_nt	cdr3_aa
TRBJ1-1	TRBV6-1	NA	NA	TGTGCCAGCAGGAGGGGGGGAGATAACACTGAAGCTTTCTTT	CASRRGGDNTEAFF
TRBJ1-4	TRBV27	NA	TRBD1	TGTGCCAGCAGTCCCGGGACAGAAAACTTTGAAAAACTGTTTTTT	CASSPGTENFEKLFF
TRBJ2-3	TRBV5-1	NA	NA	TGCGCCAGCAGCTTGGGGGGAGTGGGCGATACGCAGTATTTT	CASSLGGVGDTQYF
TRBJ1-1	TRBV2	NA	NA	TGTGCCAGCAGTGAGTCCCAGTTGAACACTGAAGCTTTCTTT	CASSESQLNTEAFF
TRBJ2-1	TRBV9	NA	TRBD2	TGTGCCAGCAGCGTAGGGTCCTTGCGGGGGGGCGAGCAGTTCTTC	CASSVGSLRGGEQFF
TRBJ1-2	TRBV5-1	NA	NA	TGCGCCAGCAGCCTTAACTTGGCTAACTATGGCTACACCTTC	CASSLNLANYGYTF
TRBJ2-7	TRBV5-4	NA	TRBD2	TGTGCCAGCAGCTTTTTTAGCGGGGGGGCCTCCGAGCAGTACTTC	CASSFFSGGASEQYF
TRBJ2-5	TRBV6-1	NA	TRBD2	TGTGCCAGCAGACAGCGGGGGCGCCAAGAGACCCAGTACTTC	CASRQRGRQETQYF
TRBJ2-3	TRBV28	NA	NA	TGTGCCAGCAGTGCACATCCTAGCACAGATACGCAGTATTTT	CASSAHPSTDTQYF
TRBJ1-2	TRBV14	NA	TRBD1	TGTGCCAGCAGCCAAGACCTCGGGACAGGGGGCCATGGCTACACCTTC	CASSQDLGTGGHGYTF
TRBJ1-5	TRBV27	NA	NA	TGTGCCAGCAGTTTAAGCAGCGGCGCTCCTCAGCCCCAGCATTTT	CASSLSSGAPQPQHF
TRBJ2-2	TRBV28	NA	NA	TGTGCCAGCAGTTTATACGGTCAGGGCTTTAGGACCGGGGAGCTGTTTTTT	CASSLYGQGFRTGELFF
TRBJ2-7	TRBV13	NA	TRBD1	TGTGCCAGCAGCTCTCGGACAGGATACTACGAGCAGTACTTC	CASSSRTGYYEQYF
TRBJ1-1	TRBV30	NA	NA	TGTGCCTGGAGTGTAGAACAGTACACTGAAGCTTTCTTT	CAWSVEQYTEAFF
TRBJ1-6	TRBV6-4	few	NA	TGTGCCAGCAGTGACTCGACAAATTCACCCCTCCACTTT	CASSDSTNSPLHF
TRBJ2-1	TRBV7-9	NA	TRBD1	TGTGCCAGCAGCACCCACCCAGGGGGTGAGCAGTTCTTC	CASSTHPGGEQFF
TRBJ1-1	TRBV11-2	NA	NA	TGTGCCAGCAGCTCCCAGACCACGACAGGGAACACTGAAGCTTTCTTT	CASSSQTTTGNTEAFF
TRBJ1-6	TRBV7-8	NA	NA	TGTGCCAGCAGCTTAACATGGGGTAGCTCCTATAATTCACCCCTCCACTTT	CASSLTWGSSYNSPLHF
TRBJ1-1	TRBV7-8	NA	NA	TGTGCCAGCAGCCGAAACCAGGGTTGGGGCCTGGCTGGGAACACTGAAGCTTTCTTT	CASSRNQGWGLAGNTEAFF
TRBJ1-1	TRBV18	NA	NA	TGTGCCAGCTCCCTCGGAGAAGGAACTGAAGCTTTCTTT	CASSLGEGTEAFF
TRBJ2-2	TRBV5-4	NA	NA	TGTGCCAGCAGCTTCCAGGCGAACACCGGGGAGCTGTTTTTT	CASSFQANTGELFF
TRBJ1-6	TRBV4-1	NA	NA	TGCGCCAGCAGCCAAGTAGTGCTTTCACCCCTCCACTTT	CASSQVVLSPLHF
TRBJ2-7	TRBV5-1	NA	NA	TGCGCCAGCAGCTTAACACACCGGGACACGGGCTACGAGCAGTACTTC	CASSLTHRDTGYEQYF
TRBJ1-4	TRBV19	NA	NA	TGTGCCAGTAGCCCCCGGGACGGTAATGAAAAACTGTTTTTT	CASSPRDGNEKLFF
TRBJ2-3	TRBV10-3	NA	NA	TGTGCCATCAGTGTTTTGGGGATATCAGATACGCAGTATTTT	CAISVLGISDTQYF
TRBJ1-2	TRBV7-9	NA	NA	TGTGCCAGCAGCCCGATTTTAGGTACGGCTAACTATGGCTACACCTTC	CASSPILGTANYGYTF
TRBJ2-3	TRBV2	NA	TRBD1	TGTGCCAGCAGTGAGGACAGGGGCACAGATACGCAGTATTTT	CASSEDRGTDTQYF
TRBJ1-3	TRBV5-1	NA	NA	TGCGCCAGCAGCTTTCAGGGAACGTTGGGAAACACCATATATTTT	CASSFQGTLGNTIYF
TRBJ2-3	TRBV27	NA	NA	TGTGCCAGCAGTTTCGGAGTACGAACAGATACGCAGTATTTT	CASSFGVRTDTQYF
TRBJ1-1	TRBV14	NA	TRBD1	TGTGCCAGCAGCCCGTTCCAGGGGGGCTATCAGACTGAAGCTTTCTTT	CASSPFQGGYQTEAFF
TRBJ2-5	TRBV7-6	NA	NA	TGTGCCAGCAGCCCCGACCAGGGAACCGCTGAGACCCAGTACTTC	CASSPDQGTAETQYF
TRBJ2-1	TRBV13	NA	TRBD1	TGTGCCAGCAGCGGAGGGGGTCAGGGGGCATACAATGAGCAGTTCTTC	CASSGGGQGAYNEQFF
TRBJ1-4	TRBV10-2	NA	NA	TGCGCCAGCAGACAGGACAAACTTAATGAAAAACTGTTTTTT	CASRQDKLNEKLFF
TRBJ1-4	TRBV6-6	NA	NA	TGTGCCAGCAGACACCCCGGGACCGGACGGGAAAAACTGTTTTTT	CASRHPGTGREKLFF
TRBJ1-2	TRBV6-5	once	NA	TGTGCCAGCAGTGCCGGCCTGGGCTACTATGGCTACACCTTC	CASSAGLGYYGYTF
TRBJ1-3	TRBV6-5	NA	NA	TGTGCCAGCAGTCAACAGCAGAGCTCTGGAAACACCATATATTTT	CASSQQQSSGNTIYF